The T cell receptor beta chain under discussion was sequenced for a study of blood T cell repertoires in COVID-19. The V end lost 0 bases, the J end lost 4 bases, and 24 bases lay between the germline ends. The germline gives CDR1 MGHRA, CDR2 YSYEKL. CDR3 size: 19 residues. Some clones are missing from TCRdb's copy, which holds only in-frame ones; the method was immunoSEQ multiplex PCR. The sample yields roughly 130,000 clones, approximately 86% seen once. This clonotype was obtained from a woman aged 45 to 65 who had recovered from COVID-19. This rearrangement joins TRBV4-1 to TRBJ1-2; D perhaps matches TRBD1 (6 bases). Sequenced material: PBMCs or T cells enriched from blood (not recorded which). Here the CDR3 DNA reads TGCGCCAGCAGCCAAGATCGCATTACAGGGCGGTTAAGTGTCTATGGCTACACCTTC. Encoded protein: CASSQDRITGRLSVYGYTF.